One T cell receptor beta chain is described in this entry. Antigen specificity is unknown. The data derive from a study of cytomegalovirus exposure and HLA in healthy donors. PCR was performed using 60 Vbeta and 13 Jbeta primers. The data were produced by immunoSEQ multiplex PCR, yet TCRdb's version contains in-frame clones alone and is incomplete. The table has 120,000 or so clones, over 70% seen once. Overall study findings and caveats: By a later analysis, the bulk of CMV-associated TCR beta chains appeared HLA-restricted. According to the study, around 180 TCR beta chains were cytomegalovirus-associated. Later analysis placed DRB1 highest and HLA-C lowest in TCR association rates, which differed by HLA locus. The authors confirmed in vitro that a few CMV-associated chains were specific for CMV antigens.

V was shortened by 3 bases and J by 0 bases, with 11 bases between the two germline ends. The CDR3 loop spans 15 amino acids. Per germline, CDR1 MNHEY and CDR2 SVGAGI. The sample taken for sequencing was PBMCs. This receptor was taken from a woman aged 50 to 60 in good health and CMV-seronegative. This chain links TRBV6-5 with TRBJ1-1; D is uncertain. The CDR3 protein is CASSYSRILNTEAFF. CDR3 DNA sequence: TGTGCCAGCAGTTATTCTAGGATTCTGAACACTGAAGCTTTCTTT.